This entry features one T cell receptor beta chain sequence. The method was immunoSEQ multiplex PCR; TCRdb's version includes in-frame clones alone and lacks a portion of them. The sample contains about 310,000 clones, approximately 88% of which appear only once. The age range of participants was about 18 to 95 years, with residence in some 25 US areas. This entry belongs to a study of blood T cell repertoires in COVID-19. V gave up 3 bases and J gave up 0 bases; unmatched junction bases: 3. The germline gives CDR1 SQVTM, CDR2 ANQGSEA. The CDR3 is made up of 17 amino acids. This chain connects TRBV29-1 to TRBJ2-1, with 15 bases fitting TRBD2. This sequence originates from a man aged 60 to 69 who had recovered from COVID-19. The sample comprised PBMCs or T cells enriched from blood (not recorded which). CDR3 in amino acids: CSVEGTSGRYSYNEQFF. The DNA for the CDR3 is TGCAGCGTTGAGGGGACTAGCGGGAGGTACTCCTACAATGAGCAGTTCTTC.